This T cell receptor beta chain came from a study of T cell responses to AZD1222 COVID-19 vaccine. Study-wide points: Distributed over spike, vaccine-associated CD4 TCRs predominated at 160-218 and 743-854.

To note about this clone: Its antigen remains unknown.

The CDR3 is 15 amino acids. V shed 10 bases and J 3 bases; nucleotides not matched to a gene: 15. Germline V gene lookup returns CDR1 MNHEY and CDR2 SVGAGI. Clones were sequenced by immunoSEQ multiplex PCR, and TCRdb holds only the in-frame ones, with some missing. This table has 100,000 to 150,000 clones, around 89% appearing once. Here the sequenced sample was peripheral blood, taken on day 0 of AZD1222 vaccination. This TCR was sampled from an adult in good health. The chain has TRBV6-5 and TRBJ2-7, with 7 bases matching TRBD2. Here the CDR3 reads CAKPGRGSRSYEQYF. The CDR3 DNA follows: TGTGCCAAACCTGGGAGGGGCTCCCGGAGCTACGAGCAGTACTTC.